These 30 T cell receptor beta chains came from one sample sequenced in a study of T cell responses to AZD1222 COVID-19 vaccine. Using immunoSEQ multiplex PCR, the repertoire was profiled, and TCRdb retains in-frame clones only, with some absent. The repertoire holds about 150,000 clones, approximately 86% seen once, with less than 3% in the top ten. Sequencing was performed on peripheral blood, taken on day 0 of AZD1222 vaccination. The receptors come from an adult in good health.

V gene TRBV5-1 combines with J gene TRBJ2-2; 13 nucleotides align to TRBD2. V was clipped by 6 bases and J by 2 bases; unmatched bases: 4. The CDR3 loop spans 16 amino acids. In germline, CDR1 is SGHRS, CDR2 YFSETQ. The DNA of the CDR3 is TGCGCCAGCACCGGGACTAGCGGGATTAACACCGGGGAGCTGTTTTTT. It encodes CASTGTSGINTGELFF. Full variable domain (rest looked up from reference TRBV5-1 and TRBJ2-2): KAGVTQTPRYLIKTRGQQVTLSCSPISGHRSVSWYQQTPGQGLQFLFEYFSETQRNKGNFPGRFSGRQFSNSRSEMNVSTLELGDSALYLCASTGTSGINTGELFFGEGSRLTVL.

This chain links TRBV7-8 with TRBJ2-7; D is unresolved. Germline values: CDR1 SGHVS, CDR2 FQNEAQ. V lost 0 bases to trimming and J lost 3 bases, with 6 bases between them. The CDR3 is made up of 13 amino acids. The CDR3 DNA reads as TGTGCCAGCAGCTTAGCTGGCTACTACGAGCAGTACTTC. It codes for CASSLAGYYEQYF.

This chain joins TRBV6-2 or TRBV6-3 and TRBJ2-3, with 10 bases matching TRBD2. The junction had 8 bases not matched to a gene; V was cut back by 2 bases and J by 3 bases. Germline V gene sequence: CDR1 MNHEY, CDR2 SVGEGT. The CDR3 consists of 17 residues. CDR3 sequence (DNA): TGTGCCAGCAGTTACAGGTTTCGAGCGGGAGGGACAGATACGCAGTATTTT. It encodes CASSYRFRAGGTDTQYF.

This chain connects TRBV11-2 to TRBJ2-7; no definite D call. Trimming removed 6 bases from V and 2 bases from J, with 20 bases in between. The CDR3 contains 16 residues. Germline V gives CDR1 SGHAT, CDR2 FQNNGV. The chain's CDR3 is CASRYGPGKSTYEQYF. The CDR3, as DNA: TGTGCCAGCAGGTACGGCCCCGGAAAATCCACCTACGAGCAGTACTTC.

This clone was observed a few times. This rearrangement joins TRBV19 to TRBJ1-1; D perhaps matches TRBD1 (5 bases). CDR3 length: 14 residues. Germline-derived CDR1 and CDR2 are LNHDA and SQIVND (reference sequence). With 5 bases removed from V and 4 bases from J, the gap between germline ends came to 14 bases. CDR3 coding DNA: TGTGCCAGTAGTCTCAGGGCTTCAGGCACTGAAGCTTTCTTT. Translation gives CASSLRASGTEAFF.

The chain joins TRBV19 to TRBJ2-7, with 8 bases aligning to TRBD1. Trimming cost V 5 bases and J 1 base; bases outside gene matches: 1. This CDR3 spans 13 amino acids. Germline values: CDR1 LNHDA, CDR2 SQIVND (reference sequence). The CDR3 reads CASSGQGSYEQYF. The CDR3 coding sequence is TGTGCCAGTAGTGGACAGGGATCCTACGAGCAGTACTTC.

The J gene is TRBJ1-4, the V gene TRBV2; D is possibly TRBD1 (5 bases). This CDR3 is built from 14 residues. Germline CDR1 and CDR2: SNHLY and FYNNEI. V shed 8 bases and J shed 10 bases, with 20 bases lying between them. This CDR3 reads CASARGPGFGKLFF. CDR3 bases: TGTGCCAGCGCTCGGGGCCCCGGGTTCGGAAAACTGTTTTTT.

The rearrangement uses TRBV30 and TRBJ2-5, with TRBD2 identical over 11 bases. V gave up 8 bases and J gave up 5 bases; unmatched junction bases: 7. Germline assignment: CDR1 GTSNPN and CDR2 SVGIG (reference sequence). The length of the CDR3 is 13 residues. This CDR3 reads CARLAGGQETQYF. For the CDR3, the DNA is TGTGCCCGTTTAGCGGGAGGGCAGGAGACCCAGTACTTC.

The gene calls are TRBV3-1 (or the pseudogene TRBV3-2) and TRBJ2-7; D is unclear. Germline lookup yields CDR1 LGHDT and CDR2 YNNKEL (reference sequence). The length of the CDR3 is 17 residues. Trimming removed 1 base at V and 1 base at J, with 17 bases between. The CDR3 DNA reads TGTGCCAGCAGCCAAGCAGACCATATCGGATTATCCTACGAGCAGTACTTC. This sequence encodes CASSQADHIGLSYEQYF.

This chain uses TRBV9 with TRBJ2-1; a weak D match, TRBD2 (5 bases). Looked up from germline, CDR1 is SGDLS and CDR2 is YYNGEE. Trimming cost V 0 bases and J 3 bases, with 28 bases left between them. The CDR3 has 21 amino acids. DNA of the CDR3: TGTGCCAGCAGCGTAGAGCCCGGCGGGCCAGGCGGGCCCGAGGTCTACAATGAGCAGTTCTTC. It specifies CASSVEPGGPGGPEVYNEQFF.

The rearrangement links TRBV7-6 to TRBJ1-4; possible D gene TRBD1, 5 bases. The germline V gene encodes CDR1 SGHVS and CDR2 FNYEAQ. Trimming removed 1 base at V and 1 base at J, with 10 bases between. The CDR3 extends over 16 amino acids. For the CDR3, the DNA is TGTGCCAGCAGCTTAGGACAGCTTAGAACTAATGAAAAACTGTTTTTT. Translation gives CASSLGQLRTNEKLFF.

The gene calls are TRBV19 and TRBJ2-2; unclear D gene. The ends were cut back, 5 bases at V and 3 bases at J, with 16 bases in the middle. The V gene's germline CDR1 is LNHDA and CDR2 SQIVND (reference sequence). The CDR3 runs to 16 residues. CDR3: CASSSQPLTHTGELFF. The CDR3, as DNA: TGTGCCAGTAGTTCACAGCCCCTCACCCACACCGGGGAGCTGTTTTTT. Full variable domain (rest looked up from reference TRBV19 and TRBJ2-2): DGGITQSPKYLFRKEGQNVTLSCEQNLNHDAMYWYRQDPGQGLRLIYYSQIVNDFQKGDIAEGYSVSREKKESFPLTVTSAQKNPTAFYLCASSSQPLTHTGELFFGEGSRLTVL.

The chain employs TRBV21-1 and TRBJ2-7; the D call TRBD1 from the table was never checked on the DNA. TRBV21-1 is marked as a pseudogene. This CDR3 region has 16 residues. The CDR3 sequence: CASSKARTGAFDEQYF. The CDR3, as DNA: TGTGCCAGCAGCAAAGCTCGGACAGGGGCCTTCGACGAGCAGTACTTC.

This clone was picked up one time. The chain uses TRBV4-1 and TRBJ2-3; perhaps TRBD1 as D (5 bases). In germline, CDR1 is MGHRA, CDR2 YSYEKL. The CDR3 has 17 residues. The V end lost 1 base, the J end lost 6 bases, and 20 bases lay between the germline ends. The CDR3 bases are TGCGCCAGCAGCCAAGCTGGGGCAGCAGTGCCGGCGGATACGCAGTATTTT. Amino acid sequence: CASSQAGAAVPADTQYF.

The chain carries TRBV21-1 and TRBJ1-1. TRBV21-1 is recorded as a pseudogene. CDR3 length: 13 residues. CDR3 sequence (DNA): TGTGCCAGCAGCAAATTGGGAACATGTTGGGCTTTCTTT. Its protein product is CASSKLGTCWAFF.

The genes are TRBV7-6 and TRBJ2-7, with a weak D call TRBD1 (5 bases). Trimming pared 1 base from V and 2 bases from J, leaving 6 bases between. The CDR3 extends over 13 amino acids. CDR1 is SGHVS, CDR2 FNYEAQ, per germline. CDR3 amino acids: CASSLGTTYEQYF. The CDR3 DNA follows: TGTGCCAGCAGCTTAGGGACAACCTACGAGCAGTACTTC. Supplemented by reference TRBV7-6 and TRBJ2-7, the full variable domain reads GAGVSQSPRYKVTKRGQDVALRCDPISGHVSLYWYRQALGQGPEFLTYFNYEAQQDKSGLPNDRFSAERPEGSISTLTIQRTEQRDSAMYRCASSLGTTYEQYFGPGTRLTVT.

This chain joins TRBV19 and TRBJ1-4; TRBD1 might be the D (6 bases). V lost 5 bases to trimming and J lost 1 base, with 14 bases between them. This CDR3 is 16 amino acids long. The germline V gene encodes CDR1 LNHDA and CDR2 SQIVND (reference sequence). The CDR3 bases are TGTGCCAGTAGTTGGGACGGGGGGCGAACTAATGAAAAACTGTTTTTT. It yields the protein CASSWDGGRTNEKLFF. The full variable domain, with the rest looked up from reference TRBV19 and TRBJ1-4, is DGGITQSPKYLFRKEGQNVTLSCEQNLNHDAMYWYRQDPGQGLRLIYYSQIVNDFQKGDIAEGYSVSREKKESFPLTVTSAQKNPTAFYLCASSWDGGRTNEKLFFGSGTQLSVL.

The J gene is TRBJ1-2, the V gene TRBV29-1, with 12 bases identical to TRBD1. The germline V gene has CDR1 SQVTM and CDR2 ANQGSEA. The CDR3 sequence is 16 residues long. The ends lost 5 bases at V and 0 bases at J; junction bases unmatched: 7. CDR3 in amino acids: CSVIGTGGAANYGYTF. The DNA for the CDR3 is TGCAGCGTTATCGGGACAGGGGGCGCCGCTAACTATGGCTACACCTTC.

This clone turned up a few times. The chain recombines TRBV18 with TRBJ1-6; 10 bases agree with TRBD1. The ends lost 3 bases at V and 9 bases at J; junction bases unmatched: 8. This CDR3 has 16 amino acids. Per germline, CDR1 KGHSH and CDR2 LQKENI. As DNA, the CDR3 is TGTGCCAGCTCACCGTCGACAGGGGGCGTCGGTTCACCCCTCCACTTT. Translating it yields CASSPSTGGVGSPLHF.

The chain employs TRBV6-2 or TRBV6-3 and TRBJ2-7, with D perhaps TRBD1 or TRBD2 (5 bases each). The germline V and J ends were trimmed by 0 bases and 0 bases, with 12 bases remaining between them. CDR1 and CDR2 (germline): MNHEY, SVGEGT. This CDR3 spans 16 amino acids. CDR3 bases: TGTGCCAGCAGTTACTCGGCAGGGACCAACTCCTACGAGCAGTACTTC. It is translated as CASSYSAGTNSYEQYF.

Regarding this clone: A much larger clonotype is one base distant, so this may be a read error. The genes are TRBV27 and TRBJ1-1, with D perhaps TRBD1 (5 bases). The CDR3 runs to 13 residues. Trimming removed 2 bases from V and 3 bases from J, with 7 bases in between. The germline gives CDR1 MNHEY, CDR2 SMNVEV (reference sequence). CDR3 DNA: TGTGCCAGCAGTTTAGGGGGGGACACTGAAGCTTTCTTT. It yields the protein CASSLGGDTEAFF.

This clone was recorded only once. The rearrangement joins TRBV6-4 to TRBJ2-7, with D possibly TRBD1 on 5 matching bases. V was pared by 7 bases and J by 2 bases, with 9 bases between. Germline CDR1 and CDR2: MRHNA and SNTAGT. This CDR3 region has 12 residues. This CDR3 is CASTDRTYEQYF. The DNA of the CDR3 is TGTGCCAGCACCGACAGAACCTACGAGCAGTACTTC.

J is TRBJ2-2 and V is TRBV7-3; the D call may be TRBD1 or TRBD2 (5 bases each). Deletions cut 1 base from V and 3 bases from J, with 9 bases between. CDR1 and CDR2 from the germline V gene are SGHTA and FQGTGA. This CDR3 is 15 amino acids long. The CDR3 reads CASSLRGTDTGELFF. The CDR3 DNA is TGTGCCAGCAGCTTAAGAGGGACGGACACCGGGGAGCTGTTTTTT. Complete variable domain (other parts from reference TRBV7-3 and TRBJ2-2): GAGVSQTPSNKVTEKGKYVELRCDPISGHTALYWYRQSLGQGPEFLIYFQGTGAADDSGLPNDRFFAVRPEGSVSTLKIQRTERGDSAVYLCASSLRGTDTGELFFGEGSRLTVL.

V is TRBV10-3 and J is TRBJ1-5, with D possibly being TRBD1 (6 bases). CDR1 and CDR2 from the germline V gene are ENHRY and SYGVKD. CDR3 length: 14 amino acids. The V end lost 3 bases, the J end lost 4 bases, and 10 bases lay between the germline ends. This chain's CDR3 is CAISEPGQNQPQHF. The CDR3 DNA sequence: TGTGCCATCAGTGAACCCGGACAGAATCAGCCCCAGCATTTT.

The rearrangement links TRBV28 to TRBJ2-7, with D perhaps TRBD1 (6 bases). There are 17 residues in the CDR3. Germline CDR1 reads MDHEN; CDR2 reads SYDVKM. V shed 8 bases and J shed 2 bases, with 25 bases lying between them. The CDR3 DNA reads TGTGCCAGCGCGCCAAATGGCATGGGGGCTAGGGCCTACGAGCAGTACTTC. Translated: CASAPNGMGARAYEQYF.

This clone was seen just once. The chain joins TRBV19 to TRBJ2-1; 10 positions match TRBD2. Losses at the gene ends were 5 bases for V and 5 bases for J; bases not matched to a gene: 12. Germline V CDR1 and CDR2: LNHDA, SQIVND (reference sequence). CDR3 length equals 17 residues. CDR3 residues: CASSPRRGLATNNEQFF. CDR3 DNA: TGTGCCAGTAGTCCTCGGCGGGGACTAGCGACAAACAATGAGCAGTTCTTC.

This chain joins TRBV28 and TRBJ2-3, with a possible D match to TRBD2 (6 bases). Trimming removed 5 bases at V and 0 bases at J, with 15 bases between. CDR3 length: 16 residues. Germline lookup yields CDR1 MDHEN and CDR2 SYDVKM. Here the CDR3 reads CASSKGSGLSTDTQYF. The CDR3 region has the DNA TGTGCCAGCAGTAAAGGGAGCGGGCTGAGCACAGATACGCAGTATTTT. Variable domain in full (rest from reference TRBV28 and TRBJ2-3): DVKVTQSSRYLVKRTGEKVFLECVQDMDHENMFWYRQDPGLGLRLIYFSYDVKMKEKGDIPEGYSVSREKKERFSLILESASTNQTSMYLCASSKGSGLSTDTQYFGPGTRLTVL.

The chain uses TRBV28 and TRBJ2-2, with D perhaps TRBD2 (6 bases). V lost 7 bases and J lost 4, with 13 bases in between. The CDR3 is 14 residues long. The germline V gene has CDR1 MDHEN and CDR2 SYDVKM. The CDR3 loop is CASIGEVGTGELFF. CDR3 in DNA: TGTGCCAGCATTGGGGAGGTCGGCACCGGGGAGCTGTTTTTT.

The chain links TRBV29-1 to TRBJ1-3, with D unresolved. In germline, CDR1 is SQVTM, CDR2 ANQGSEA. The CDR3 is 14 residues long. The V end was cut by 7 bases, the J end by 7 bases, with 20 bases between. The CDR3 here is CSALRSGTVNTIYF. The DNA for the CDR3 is TGCAGCGCCCTGCGGTCCGGAACGGTGAACACCATATATTTT. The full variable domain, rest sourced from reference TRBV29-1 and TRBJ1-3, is SAVISQKPSRDICQRGTSLTIQCQVDSQVTMMFWYRQQPGQSLTLIATANQGSEATYESGFVIDKFPISRPNLTFSTLTVSNMSPEDSSIYLCSALRSGTVNTIYFGEGSWLTVV.

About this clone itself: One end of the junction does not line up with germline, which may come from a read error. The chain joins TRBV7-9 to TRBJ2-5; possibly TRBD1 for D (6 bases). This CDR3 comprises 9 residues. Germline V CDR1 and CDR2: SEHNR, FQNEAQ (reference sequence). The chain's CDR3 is CASSLDRDF. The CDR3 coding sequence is TGTGCCAGCAGCTTAGACAGGGACTTC.